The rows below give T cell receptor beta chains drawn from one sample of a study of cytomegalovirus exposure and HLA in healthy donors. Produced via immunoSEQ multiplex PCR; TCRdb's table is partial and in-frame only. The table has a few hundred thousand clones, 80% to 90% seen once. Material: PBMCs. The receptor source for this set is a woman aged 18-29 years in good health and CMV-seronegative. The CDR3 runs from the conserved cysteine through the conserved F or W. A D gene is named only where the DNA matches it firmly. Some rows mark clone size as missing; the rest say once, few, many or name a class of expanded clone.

CDR3aa: CASSVWASGGDLSGANVLTF; CDR3nt: TGTGCCAGCAGCGTATGGGCTAGCGGGGGAGATCTCTCTGGGGCCAACGTCCTGACTTTC; v_gene: TRBV9; abundance: NA; j_gene: TRBJ2-6; d_gene: TRBD2
CDR3aa: CASSLGTHRYNEQFF; CDR3nt: TGTGCCAGCAGTCTTGGGACTCACCGTTACAATGAGCAGTTCTTC; v_gene: TRBV6-6; abundance: NA; j_gene: TRBJ2-1; d_gene: NA
CDR3aa: CASSRAPGNTIYF; CDR3nt: TGTGCCAGCAGCAGGGCCCCTGGAAACACCATATATTTT; v_gene: TRBV2; abundance: NA; j_gene: TRBJ1-3; d_gene: NA
CDR3aa: CASSPSASGGGLETQYF; CDR3nt: TGTGCCAGCTCACCAAGTGCAAGCGGCGGGGGTCTAGAGACCCAGTACTTC; v_gene: TRBV18; abundance: NA; j_gene: TRBJ2-5; d_gene: TRBD2
CDR3aa: CASSSPRTGSSPYEQYF; CDR3nt: TGTGCTAGCAGCTCCCCACGGACAGGGTCGTCCCCCTACGAGCAGTACTTC; v_gene: TRBV7-7; abundance: NA; j_gene: TRBJ2-7; d_gene: TRBD1
CDR3aa: CAIRRETALTEAFF; CDR3nt: TGTGCCATTAGACGAGAGACAGCTCTCACTGAAGCTTTCTTT; v_gene: TRBV10-3; abundance: NA; j_gene: TRBJ1-1; d_gene: NA
CDR3aa: CAATRWGTSDEQFF; CDR3nt: TGTGCCGCCACGCGATGGGGGACTAGCGATGAGCAGTTCTTC; v_gene: TRBV30; abundance: NA; j_gene: TRBJ2-1; d_gene: TRBD2
CDR3aa: CASSQADDLQEQYF; CDR3nt: TGTGCCAGCAGCCAAGCTGATGATTTACAGGAGCAGTACTTC; v_gene: TRBV4-1; abundance: NA; j_gene: TRBJ2-7; d_gene: NA
CDR3aa: CATMGQSKVTQYF; CDR3nt: TGTGCCACCATGGGCCAGTCTAAGGTGACCCAGTACTTC; v_gene: TRBV15; abundance: once; j_gene: TRBJ2-5; d_gene: NA
CDR3aa: CSSRRGANMGNTGELFF; CDR3nt: TGTTCCAGCAGGCGGGGGGCGAATATGGGAAACACCGGGGAGCTGTTTTTT; v_gene: TRBV7-9; abundance: NA; j_gene: TRBJ2-2; d_gene: TRBD2
CDR3aa: CASSYSMKVGAGYTF; CDR3nt: TGTGCCAGCAGTTACTCGATGAAGGTGGGGGCTGGCTACACCTTC; v_gene: TRBV6-5; abundance: NA; j_gene: TRBJ1-2; d_gene: NA
CDR3aa: CASSTRGRETQYF; CDR3nt: TGTGCCAGCAGCACTAGAGGTCGGGAGACCCAGTACTTC; v_gene: TRBV7-3; abundance: NA; j_gene: TRBJ2-5; d_gene: NA
CDR3aa: CSARPRESQYF; CDR3nt: TGCAGTGCTAGACCACGGGAGAGCCAGTACTTC; v_gene: TRBV20-1; abundance: NA; j_gene: TRBJ2-5; d_gene: NA
CDR3aa: CARSLMEGGATEAFF; CDR3nt: TGTGCCAGAAGCTTGATGGAGGGAGGCGCCACTGAAGCTTTCTTT; v_gene: TRBV5-3; abundance: NA; j_gene: TRBJ1-1; d_gene: NA
CDR3aa: CASSLLYSSPLHF; CDR3nt: TGTGCCAGCAGCTTGCTGTATTCCTCACCCCTCCACTTT; v_gene: TRBV5-4; abundance: NA; j_gene: TRBJ1-6; d_gene: NA
CDR3aa: CASSRLGAVGETQYF; CDR3nt: TGCGCCAGCAGCCGATTGGGAGCGGTCGGGGAGACCCAGTACTTC; v_gene: TRBV4-1; abundance: NA; j_gene: TRBJ2-5; d_gene: NA
CDR3aa: CASSSLQQTEAFF; CDR3nt: TGTGCCAGCAGTTCCCTACAGCAAACTGAAGCTTTCTTT; v_gene: TRBV2; abundance: NA; j_gene: TRBJ1-1; d_gene: NA
CDR3aa: CASSPWTATDTQYF; CDR3nt: TGTGCCAGCAGCCCTTGGACTGCCACAGATACGCAGTATTTT; v_gene: TRBV4-2; abundance: NA; j_gene: TRBJ2-3; d_gene: NA
CDR3aa: CASRGTVNTGELFF; CDR3nt: TGTGCCAGCCGGGGGACAGTAAACACCGGGGAGCTGTTTTTT; v_gene: TRBV6-1; abundance: NA; j_gene: TRBJ2-2; d_gene: NA
CDR3aa: CASRGGTQYF; CDR3nt: TGTGCCAGCCGGGGGGGTACGCAGTATTTT; v_gene: TRBV11-2; abundance: NA; j_gene: TRBJ2-3; d_gene: TRBD2
CDR3aa: CASTPGQVYNEQFF; CDR3nt: TGCGCCAGCACCCCGGGACAAGTCTACAATGAGCAGTTCTTC; v_gene: TRBV5-1; abundance: few; j_gene: TRBJ2-1; d_gene: NA
CDR3aa: CASSLGRGPTSNTEAFF; CDR3nt: TGCGCCAGCAGCTTGGGAAGGGGCCCTACGTCTAACACTGAAGCTTTCTTT; v_gene: TRBV5-1; abundance: NA; j_gene: TRBJ1-1; d_gene: NA
CDR3aa: CASSDGPNGGTEAFF; CDR3nt: TGTGCCAGCAGTGATGGGCCGAACGGGGGCACTGAAGCTTTCTTT; v_gene: TRBV6-1; abundance: NA; j_gene: TRBJ1-1; d_gene: NA
CDR3aa: CASSFGQGRTYEQYF; CDR3nt: TGTGCCAGCAGCTTCGGACAGGGGCGAACCTACGAGCAGTACTTC; v_gene: TRBV11-2; abundance: NA; j_gene: TRBJ2-7; d_gene: TRBD1
CDR3aa: CASTPATGDEQFF; CDR3nt: TGTGCCAGCACCCCCGCGACGGGGGATGAGCAGTTCTTC; v_gene: TRBV7-9; abundance: NA; j_gene: TRBJ2-1; d_gene: NA
CDR3aa: CASSTGVGQPQHF; CDR3nt: TGCGCCAGCAGCACAGGGGTGGGTCAGCCCCAGCATTTT; v_gene: TRBV5-1; abundance: once; j_gene: TRBJ1-5; d_gene: TRBD1
CDR3aa: CASTTYSAGQGGEQYF; CDR3nt: TGTGCCAGCACCACCTATTCGGCAGGGCAAGGTGGAGAGCAGTACTTC; v_gene: TRBV7-9; abundance: NA; j_gene: TRBJ2-7; d_gene: NA
CDR3aa: CASSLGPGQPQHF; CDR3nt: TGCGCCAGCAGCCTTGGGCCTGGGCAGCCCCAGCATTTT; v_gene: TRBV4-1; abundance: NA; j_gene: TRBJ1-5; d_gene: NA
CDR3aa: CASKGPVDSEKLFF; CDR3nt: TGTGCCAGCAAAGGGCCGGTCGACAGCGAAAAACTGTTTTTT; v_gene: TRBV2; abundance: NA; j_gene: TRBJ1-4; d_gene: NA
CDR3aa: CASSPGGFEETQYF; CDR3nt: TGTGCCAGCAGCCCGGGGGGATTCGAAGAGACCCAGTACTTC; v_gene: TRBV5-4; abundance: NA; j_gene: TRBJ2-5; d_gene: TRBD2
CDR3aa: CASSPAGGGVLYGYTF; CDR3nt: TGCGCCAGCAGCCCAGCAGGGGGTGGGGTACTCTATGGCTACACCTTC; v_gene: TRBV5-1; abundance: once; j_gene: TRBJ1-2; d_gene: TRBD1
CDR3aa: CASPQNTEAFF; CDR3nt: TGTGCCAGCCCCCAGAACACTGAAGCTTTCTTT; v_gene: TRBV6-1; abundance: NA; j_gene: TRBJ1-1; d_gene: NA
CDR3aa: CASSDTRWTAQYF; CDR3nt: TGTGCCAGCAGCGATACTAGGTGGACGGCCCAGTACTTC; v_gene: TRBV5-4; abundance: NA; j_gene: TRBJ2-5; d_gene: NA
CDR3aa: CSSSSSGSETPLFF; CDR3nt: TGTTCCAGCAGCTCTAGTGGCAGCGAAACGCCTCTGTTTTTT; v_gene: TRBV7-9; abundance: NA; j_gene: TRBJ1-4; d_gene: NA
CDR3aa: CASRDRDRETQYF; CDR3nt: TGTGCCAGCCGGGACAGGGATCGAGAGACCCAGTACTTC; v_gene: TRBV6-1; abundance: NA; j_gene: TRBJ2-5; d_gene: TRBD1
CDR3aa: CSVDSNYGYTF; CDR3nt: TGCAGCGTTGATTCAAACTATGGCTACACCTTC; v_gene: TRBV29-1; abundance: NA; j_gene: TRBJ1-2; d_gene: NA
CDR3aa: CARWSPSYSGGDYGYTF; CDR3nt: TGTGCCAGATGGAGTCCCTCCTACTCAGGGGGCGACTATGGCTACACCTTC; v_gene: TRBV2; abundance: NA; j_gene: TRBJ1-2; d_gene: TRBD1
CDR3aa: CASSPRGQGAGELFF; CDR3nt: TGCGCCAGCAGCCCGCGAGGACAGGGGGCCGGGGAGCTGTTTTTT; v_gene: TRBV4-1; abundance: NA; j_gene: TRBJ2-2; d_gene: TRBD1
CDR3aa: CASSEFQGARGYTF; CDR3nt: TGTGCCAGCAGCGAATTCCAGGGGGCGCGAGGCTACACCTTC; v_gene: TRBV27; abundance: NA; j_gene: TRBJ1-2; d_gene: TRBD1
CDR3aa: CASAGQTDTQYF; CDR3nt: TGTGCCAGTGCGGGACAGACAGATACGCAGTATTTT; v_gene: TRBV2; abundance: NA; j_gene: TRBJ2-3; d_gene: NA
CDR3aa: CASMDRPTSGNTEAFF; CDR3nt: TGTGCCTCCATGGACAGACCTACCTCGGGGAACACTGAAGCTTTCTTT; v_gene: TRBV18; abundance: NA; j_gene: TRBJ1-1; d_gene: NA
CDR3aa: CASGGTGVGYGYTF; CDR3nt: TGTGCCAGCGGCGGGACAGGGGTAGGCTATGGCTACACCTTC; v_gene: TRBV11-2; abundance: NA; j_gene: TRBJ1-2; d_gene: TRBD1
CDR3aa: CASRRPGQGTNEQFF; CDR3nt: TGTGCCAGCAGACGACCGGGACAGGGGACCAATGAGCAGTTCTTC; v_gene: TRBV7-2; abundance: NA; j_gene: TRBJ2-1; d_gene: TRBD1